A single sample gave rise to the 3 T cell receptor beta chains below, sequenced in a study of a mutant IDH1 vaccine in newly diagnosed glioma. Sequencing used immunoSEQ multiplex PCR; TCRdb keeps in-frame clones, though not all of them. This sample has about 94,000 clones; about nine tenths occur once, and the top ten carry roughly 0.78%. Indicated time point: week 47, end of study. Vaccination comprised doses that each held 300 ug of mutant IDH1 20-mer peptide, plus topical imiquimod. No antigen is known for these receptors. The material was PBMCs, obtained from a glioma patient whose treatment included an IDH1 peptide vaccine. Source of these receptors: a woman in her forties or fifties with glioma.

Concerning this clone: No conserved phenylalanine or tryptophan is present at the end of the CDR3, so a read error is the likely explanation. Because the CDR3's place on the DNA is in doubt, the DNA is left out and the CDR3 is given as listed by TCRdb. This chain's CDR3 is CASSLRQGPSFI. The chain recombines TRBV28 with TRBJ1-2; the table's D call TRBD1 went unverified against the DNA. With termini counted, the CDR3 has 12 amino acids. CDR1 is MDHEN, CDR2 SYDVKM, per germline.

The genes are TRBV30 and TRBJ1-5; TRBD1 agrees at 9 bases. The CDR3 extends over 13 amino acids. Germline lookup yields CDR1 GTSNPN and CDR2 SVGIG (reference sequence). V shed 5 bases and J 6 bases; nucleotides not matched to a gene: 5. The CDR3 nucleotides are TGTGCCTGGGCCGGGACAGGGAGTCAGCCCCAGCATTTT. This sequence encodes CAWAGTGSQPQHF. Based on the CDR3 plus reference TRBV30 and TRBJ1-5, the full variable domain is SQTIHQWPATLVQPVGSPLSLECTVEGTSNPNLYWYRQAAGRGLQLLFYSVGIGQISSEVPQNLSASRPQDRQFILSSKKLLLSDSGFYLCAWAGTGSQPQHFGDGTRLSIL.

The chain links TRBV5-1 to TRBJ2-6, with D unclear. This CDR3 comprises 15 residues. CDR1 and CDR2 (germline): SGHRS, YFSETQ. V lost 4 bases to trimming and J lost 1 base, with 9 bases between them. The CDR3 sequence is CASSDQRSGANVLTF. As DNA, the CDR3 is TGCGCCAGCAGCGACCAGAGGTCTGGGGCCAACGTCCTGACTTTC.